This T cell receptor (beta chain) was recorded in a study of human T cells and chemical hapten exposure. Background on the study: The study lasted roughly 26 weeks, and patients were dosed weekly with diphenylcyclopropenone on the scalp throughout. TCR yields differed between samples (mainly from small differences in pooled library volume).

Time point specified: pre-sensitization, week 0. This sample's treatment: therapeutic diphenylcyclopropenone sensitization with weekly scalp DPC. The germline V gene has CDR1 MNHEY and CDR2 SVGAGI. This CDR3 region has 13 residues. The ends were cut back, 6 bases at V and 3 bases at J, with 12 bases in the middle. Individual cDNA molecules had unique molecular identifiers attached to them by the library. Per the original methods: From around 25,000 to 690,000 TCRs were found per sample, with a median of about 96,000. A single record per CDR3 protein comes from TCRdb applying MiXCR to the RACE reads. Here the V and J calls rest on TCRdb's processing, not on the authors' analysis. Of over 300,000 distinct CDR3 sequences listed, approximately 5% are singletons. This clonotype was counted at least ten times.

This receptor was obtained from a woman between 45 and 60 years old with alopecia areata. Some clones in this sample may be carry-over from other donors' samples. The chain links TRBV6-5 to TRBJ2-7; possible D gene TRBD1, 6 bases. The sample consisted of whole blood, taken in connection with sensitization to the hapten diphenylcyclopropenone (DPC). The CDR3 region has the DNA TGTGCCAGCAGCGTGGACAGTAGCTACGAGCAGTACTTC. This translates into CASSVDSSYEQYF.